This TCR beta chain is from a study of blood T cell repertoires in COVID-19 (dated by TCRdb to the early 2020s). Study-level background: Samples from collaborators originated in the United States, Italy and Spain and spanned both the acute and convalescent phases of COVID-19. The repertoires were made available in a free public database intended to serve as a resource for research on the immune response to SARS-CoV-2. Where HLA class I and class II types were available, the types were taken from metadata supplied by the sample provider, not from assay-based typing. Samples came from the ongoing ImmuneRACE study (first 160 participants) plus 1,254 subjects from 6 global collaborators. The dataset comprised deeply sampled blood TCRbeta repertoires from subjects exposed to, actively infected with, or recovered from COVID-19. The prospective study material was composed of cDNA or gDNA derived from T cells, B-cell-depleted T cells, or PBMCs. A de-identified subject ID, COVID-19 status, age in years and sex were almost always included in the sample metadata. Results the study describes overall, beyond this receptor: The quantity of clinical and demographic metadata differed by source and by participant and was supplied without curation.

TCRbeta CDR3 regions were amplified from genomic DNA by means of the immunoSEQ Assay, a bias-controlled multiplex PCR. Processing in the source paper ran as follows. The number of nucleated cells in each sample was estimated by amplification of reference gene primers within the assay. To quantify the absolute abundance of each unique TCRbeta CDR3 rearrangement, sequence reads were collapsed and filtered. For each sample, productive Simpson clonality was calculated as the square root of Simpson's diversity index over productive rearrangements. TCRdb holds this immuneACCESS table with in-frame rearrangements only. Some clones are missing; in checked studies, unresolved V genes explain under half, and the rest has no known cause. Clone size and V and J calls were adopted from that table, with D and trimming inferred from the DNA. Here the sample has a few hundred thousand clones; around 90% occur a single time. The ten largest clones add up to around 4.4% of the sample.

Looking up the germline V gene yields CDR1 MDHEN and CDR2 SYDVKM. Here V drops 3 bases and J drops 3 bases, and the junction holds 6 bases not matched to any gene. There are 16 amino acids in the CDR3, from cysteine to phenylalanine inclusive. Only the CDR3 part of the read is kept: 48 bases, read in frame from the first base. Participants in the prospective study were enrolled through a virtual design, were aged 18 to 89 years, and lived in roughly 24 United States geographic areas. In the prospective study, cohorts were assigned on the basis of participant-reported clinical history obtained from a screening survey and a study questionnaire. In the prospective study, whole blood, serum and a nasopharyngeal or oropharyngeal swab were collected from each participant by mobile phlebotomists. Participants in the prospective study had the option to provide additional blood draws and questionnaires over a 2-month period. Before DNA extraction, blood samples from the prospective study were shipped at room temperature or frozen.

About this clone itself: Its recognized antigen is unknown. No much larger clone is present one base from it, and per-base qualities are unavailable.

What was sequenced was PBMCs or T cells enriched from blood (not recorded which). The clonotype originates from a young woman with acute COVID-19. The chain links TRBV28 with TRBJ1-2, with 11 central nucleotides matching TRBD1. The CDR3 has the sequence CASSLTGTGGDYGYTF. The nucleotides read TGTGCCAGCAGTTTGACTGGGACAGGGGGTGACTATGGCTACACCTTC.